Listed here are 9 T cell receptor beta chains from one sample, sequenced in a study of blood T cell repertoires in COVID-19. Data came from immunoSEQ multiplex PCR; TCRdb stores just in-frame clones and leaves some out. The sample lists 140,000 to 150,000 clones; 80% to 90% were seen once. Specimen: peripheral blood. The receptor source for this set is a man aged 60 to 69 with active or convalescent COVID-19.

This clone showed up just once. This rearrangement joins TRBV14 to TRBJ1-3, with D unclear. The CDR3 contains 15 residues. Germline CDR1 SGHDN, CDR2 FVKESK. The V end lost 4 bases, the J end lost 0 bases, and 10 bases lay between the germline ends. The CDR3 here is CASSRTRSSGNTIYF. CDR3 in DNA: TGTGCCAGCAGCCGCACAAGGAGCTCTGGAAACACCATATATTTT. The variable domain in full, completed from reference TRBV14 and TRBJ1-3, reads EAGVTQFPSHSVIEKGQTVTLRCDPISGHDNLYWYRRVMGKEIKFLLHFVKESKQDESGMPNNRFLAERTGGTYSTLKVQPAELEDSGVYFCASSRTRSSGNTIYFGEGSWLTVV.

The V and J genes are TRBV9 and TRBJ1-4; D not certain. Looked up from germline, CDR1 is SGDLS and CDR2 is YYNGEE. The V end was cut by 3 bases, the J end by 7 bases, with 16 bases between. The CDR3 length is 15 residues. CDR3 loop: CASSAGKQLGEKLFF. The CDR3 region has the DNA TGTGCCAGCAGCGCCGGGAAACAGCTGGGTGAAAAACTGTTTTTT.

V and J are TRBV2 and TRBJ1-4; 8 bases are a match to TRBD1. After removal of 6 bases from V and 4 bases from J, the junction contained 4 bases not matched to a gene. Germline CDR1 is SNHLY and CDR2 is FYNNEI. This CDR3 is 14 amino acids long. The CDR3 DNA follows: TGTGCCAGCAGAGACAGGGGTATTAATGAAAAACTGTTTTTT. Protein: CASRDRGINEKLFF.

The table lists this clone with a count of one. The rearrangement links TRBV2 to TRBJ1-5, with D unclear. This CDR3 has 13 amino acids. Between the trimmed V and J ends, which lost 4 bases and 6 bases, there was a span of 10 bases. The germline CDR1 and CDR2 sequences are SNHLY and FYNNEI. CDR3 protein: CASSGAMGQPQHF. In DNA, the CDR3 is TGTGCCAGCAGTGGGGCGATGGGTCAGCCCCAGCATTTT.

The CDR3 nucleotides read TGTGCCACCAGCAGATCGGACAGGGGAGGATCTAATGAAAAACTGTTTTTT. Residues: CATSRSDRGGSNEKLFF. The rearrangement joins TRBV15 to TRBJ1-4; 9 nucleotides align to TRBD1. The CDR3 has 17 residues. Trimming removed 2 bases from V and 3 bases from J; junction bases left unmatched: 7. Germline V gives CDR1 LNHNV, CDR2 YYDKDF (reference sequence).

The V gene is TRBV29-1, the J gene TRBJ1-2, with TRBD1 matching 7 bases. The CDR3 consists of 17 residues. J lost 3 bases, V lost 5 bases, and 18 bases had no gene match. Germline lookup yields CDR1 SQVTM and CDR2 ANQGSEA. The CDR3 loop reads CSVWKGTDREEDYGYTF. CDR3 in DNA: TGCAGCGTTTGGAAAGGGACCGACAGGGAGGAGGACTATGGCTACACCTTC.

The chain couples TRBV19 to TRBJ1-2, with D tentatively TRBD1 (5 bases). This CDR3 spans 12 amino acids. CDR1 LNHDA and CDR2 SQIVND come from the germline V gene (reference sequence). V was pared by 5 bases and J by 6 bases, with 10 bases between. The CDR3 here is CASSPQGHGYTF. Here the CDR3 DNA reads TGTGCCAGTAGTCCCCAGGGTCATGGCTACACCTTC.

This clone has just a few counts. The chain employs TRBV10-2 and TRBJ1-2; a weak D match, TRBD1 (5 bases). V lost 8 bases and J 3 bases, leaving 13 bases between the germline ends. The CDR3 has 13 residues. The germline V gene encodes CDR1 WSHSY and CDR2 SAAADI. CDR3 DNA: TGCGCCAGCGGAGAACAGGCGTACTATGGCTACACCTTC. It yields the protein CASGEQAYYGYTF.

CDR3 sequence (DNA): TGTGCCAGCAGCGTAGAGGGGTTTGCGACTAATGAAAAACTGTTTTTT. The encoded protein is CASSVEGFATNEKLFF. The rearrangement joins TRBV9 to TRBJ1-4; TRBD1 is a possible D gene (5 bases). Germline lookup yields CDR1 SGDLS and CDR2 YYNGEE. The ends were cut back, 0 bases at V and 2 bases at J, with 11 bases in the middle. The CDR3 runs to 16 residues.